This TCR beta chain was recovered during a study of T cell responses to AZD1222 COVID-19 vaccine. A word on this clone: What it binds is unknown.

V gave up 0 bases and J gave up 5 bases, with 8 bases separating them. The length of the CDR3 is 14 residues. Germline CDR1 and CDR2: SNHLY and FYNNEI. General study results and limits: Scientists sampled the repertoires only once the peak T cell response had passed. Spike-wide vaccine-associated CD4 TCRs dominated at 160-218 and 743-854.

TCRdb's copy holds only in-frame clones and misses some; the assay was immunoSEQ multiplex PCR. The table records 120,000 or so clones, about 90% of them present only once. Sequenced here: peripheral blood, sampled on day 0 of AZD1222 vaccination. The source is an adult in good health. The rearrangement joins TRBV2 to TRBJ1-5; D gene ambiguous. Written as DNA, the CDR3 is TGTGCCAGCAGTGAAGCGCTTAGATATCAGCCCCAGCATTTT. Its protein product is CASSEALRYQPQHF. Full variable domain (outside the CDR3, taken from reference TRBV2 and TRBJ1-5): EPEVTQTPSHQVTQMGQEVILRCVPISNHLYFYWYRQILGQKVEFLVSFYNNEISEKSEIFDDQFSVERPDGSNFTLKIRSTKLEDSAMYFCASSEALRYQPQHFGDGTRLSIL.